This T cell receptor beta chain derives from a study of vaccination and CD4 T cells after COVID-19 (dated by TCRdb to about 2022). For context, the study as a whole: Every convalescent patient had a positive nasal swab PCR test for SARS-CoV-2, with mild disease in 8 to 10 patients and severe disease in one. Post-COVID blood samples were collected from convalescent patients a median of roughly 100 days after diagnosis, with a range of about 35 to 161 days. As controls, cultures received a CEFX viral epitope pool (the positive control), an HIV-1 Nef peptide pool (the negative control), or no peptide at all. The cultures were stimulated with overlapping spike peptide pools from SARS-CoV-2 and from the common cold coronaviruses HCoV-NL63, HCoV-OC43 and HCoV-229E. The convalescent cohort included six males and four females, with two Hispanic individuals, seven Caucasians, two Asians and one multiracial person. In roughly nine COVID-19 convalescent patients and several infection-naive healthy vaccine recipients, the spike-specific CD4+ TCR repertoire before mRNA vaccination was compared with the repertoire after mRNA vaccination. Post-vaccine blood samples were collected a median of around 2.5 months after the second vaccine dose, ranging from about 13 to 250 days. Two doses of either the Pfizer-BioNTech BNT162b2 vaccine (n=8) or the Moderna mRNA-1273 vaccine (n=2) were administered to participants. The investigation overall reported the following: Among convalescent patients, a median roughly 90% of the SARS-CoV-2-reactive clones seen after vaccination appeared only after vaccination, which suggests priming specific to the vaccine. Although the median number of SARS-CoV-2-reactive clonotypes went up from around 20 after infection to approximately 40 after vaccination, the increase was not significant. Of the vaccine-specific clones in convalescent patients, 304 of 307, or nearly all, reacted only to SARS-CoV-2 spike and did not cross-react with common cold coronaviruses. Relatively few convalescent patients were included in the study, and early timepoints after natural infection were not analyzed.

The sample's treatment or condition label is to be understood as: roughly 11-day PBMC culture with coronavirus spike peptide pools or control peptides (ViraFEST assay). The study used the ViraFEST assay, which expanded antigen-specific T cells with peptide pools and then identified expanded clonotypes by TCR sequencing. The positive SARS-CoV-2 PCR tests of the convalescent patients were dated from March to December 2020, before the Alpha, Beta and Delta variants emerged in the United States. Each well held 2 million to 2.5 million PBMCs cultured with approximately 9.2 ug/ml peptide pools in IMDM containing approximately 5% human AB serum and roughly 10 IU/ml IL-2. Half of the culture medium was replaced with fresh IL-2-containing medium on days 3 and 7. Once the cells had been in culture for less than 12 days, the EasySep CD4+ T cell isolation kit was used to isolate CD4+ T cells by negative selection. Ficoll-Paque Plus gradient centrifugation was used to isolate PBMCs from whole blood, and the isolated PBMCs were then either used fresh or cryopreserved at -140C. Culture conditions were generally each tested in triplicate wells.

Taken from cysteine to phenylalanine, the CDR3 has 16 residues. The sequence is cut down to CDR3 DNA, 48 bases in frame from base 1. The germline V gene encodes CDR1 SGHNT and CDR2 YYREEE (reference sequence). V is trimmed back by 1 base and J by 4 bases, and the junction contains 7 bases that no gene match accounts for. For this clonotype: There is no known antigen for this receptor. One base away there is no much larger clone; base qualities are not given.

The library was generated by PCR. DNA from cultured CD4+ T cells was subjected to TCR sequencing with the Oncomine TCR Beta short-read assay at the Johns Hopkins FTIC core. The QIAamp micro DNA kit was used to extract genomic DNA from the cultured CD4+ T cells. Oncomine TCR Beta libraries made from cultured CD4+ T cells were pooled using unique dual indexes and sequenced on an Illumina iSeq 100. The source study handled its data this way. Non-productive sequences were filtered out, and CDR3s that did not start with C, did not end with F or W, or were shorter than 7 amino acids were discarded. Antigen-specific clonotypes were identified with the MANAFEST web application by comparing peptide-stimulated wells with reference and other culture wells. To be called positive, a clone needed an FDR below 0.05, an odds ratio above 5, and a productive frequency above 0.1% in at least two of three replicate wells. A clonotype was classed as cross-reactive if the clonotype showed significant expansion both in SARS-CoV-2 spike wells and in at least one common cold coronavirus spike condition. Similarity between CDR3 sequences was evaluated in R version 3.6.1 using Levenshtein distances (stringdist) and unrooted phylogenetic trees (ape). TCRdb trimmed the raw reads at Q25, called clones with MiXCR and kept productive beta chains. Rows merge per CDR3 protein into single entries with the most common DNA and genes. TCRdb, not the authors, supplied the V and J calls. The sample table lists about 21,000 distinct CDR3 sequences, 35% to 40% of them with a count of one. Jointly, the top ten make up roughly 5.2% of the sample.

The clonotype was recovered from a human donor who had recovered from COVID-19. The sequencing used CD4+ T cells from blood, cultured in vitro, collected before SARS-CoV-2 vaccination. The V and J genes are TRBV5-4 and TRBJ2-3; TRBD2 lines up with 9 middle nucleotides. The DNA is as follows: TGTGCCAGCAGCTTGCTTAGCGGGGGAAGAGCAGATACGCAGTATTTT. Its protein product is CASSLLSGGRADTQYF.